This T cell receptor beta chain came from a study of T cells in Graves' hyperthyroidism and ophthalmopathy. Regarding this clonotype: This may be a read error: a much more frequent sequence differs by one nucleotide.

Individuals with ophthalmopathy presented a Clinical Activity Score of at least 3, a NOSPECS grade of at least 4 and a duration under 3 months. Each diagnosis drew on symptoms, thyroxine, TRAb, thyroid ultrasound and orbital computed tomography findings. The CDR3 has 18 residues. Germline V gene sequence: CDR1 ENHRY, CDR2 SYGVKD. Unmatched junction bases numbered 16, after V lost 10 bases and J lost 3 bases. Using RNA transcripts as the source, TCR beta CDR3 regions were amplified. With the HTBI primer set, the TCR CDR3 went through a first round of RT-PCR. TCRdb re-derived calls from the multiplex PCR reads in MiXCR, one entry per CDR3 protein. The data show some 500,000 distinct CDR3 sequences, around 15% seen once.

The specimen sequenced was blood. V gene TRBV10-3 combines with J gene TRBJ2-3; 13 nucleotides align to TRBD2. This receptor was taken from a woman aged 25 to 45 with Graves' ophthalmopathy. The CDR3 is CATSGGTSGKVGTDTQYF. The DNA for the CDR3 is TGTGCCACAAGTGGTGGGACTAGCGGGAAGGTCGGAACAGATACGCAGTATTTT.